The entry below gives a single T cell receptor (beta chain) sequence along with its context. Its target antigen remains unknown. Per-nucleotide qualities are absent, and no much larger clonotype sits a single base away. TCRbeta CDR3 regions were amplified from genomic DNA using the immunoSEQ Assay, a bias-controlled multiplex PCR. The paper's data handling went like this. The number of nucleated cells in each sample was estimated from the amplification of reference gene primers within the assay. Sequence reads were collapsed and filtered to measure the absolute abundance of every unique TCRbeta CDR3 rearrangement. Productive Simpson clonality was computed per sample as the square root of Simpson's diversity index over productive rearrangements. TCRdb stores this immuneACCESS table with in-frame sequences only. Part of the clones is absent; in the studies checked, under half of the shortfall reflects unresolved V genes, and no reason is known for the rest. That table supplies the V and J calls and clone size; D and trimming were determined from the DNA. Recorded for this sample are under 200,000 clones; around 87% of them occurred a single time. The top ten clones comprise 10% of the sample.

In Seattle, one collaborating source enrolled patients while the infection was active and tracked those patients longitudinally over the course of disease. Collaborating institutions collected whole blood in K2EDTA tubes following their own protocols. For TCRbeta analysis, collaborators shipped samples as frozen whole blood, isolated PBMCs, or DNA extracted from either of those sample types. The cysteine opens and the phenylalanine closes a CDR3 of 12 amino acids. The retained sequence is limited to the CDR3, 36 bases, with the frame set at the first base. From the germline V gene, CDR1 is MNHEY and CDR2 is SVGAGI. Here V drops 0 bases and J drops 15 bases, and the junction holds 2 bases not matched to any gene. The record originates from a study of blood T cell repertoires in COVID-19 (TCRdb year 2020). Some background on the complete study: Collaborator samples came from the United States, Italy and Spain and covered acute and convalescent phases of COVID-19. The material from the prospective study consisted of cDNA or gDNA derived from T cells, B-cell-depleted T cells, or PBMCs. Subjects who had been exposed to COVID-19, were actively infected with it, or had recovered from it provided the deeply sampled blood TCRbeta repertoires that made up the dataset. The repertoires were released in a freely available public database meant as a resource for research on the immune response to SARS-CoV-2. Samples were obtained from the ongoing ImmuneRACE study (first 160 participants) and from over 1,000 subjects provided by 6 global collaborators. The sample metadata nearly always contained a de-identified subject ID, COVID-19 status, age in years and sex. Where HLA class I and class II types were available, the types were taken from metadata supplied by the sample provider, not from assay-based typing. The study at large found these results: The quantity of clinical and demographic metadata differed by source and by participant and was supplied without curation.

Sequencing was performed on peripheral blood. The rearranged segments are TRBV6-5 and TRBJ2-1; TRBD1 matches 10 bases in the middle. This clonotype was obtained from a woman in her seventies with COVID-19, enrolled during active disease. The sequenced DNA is TGTGCCAGCAGTTACTCGGGACAGGGGTGGTTCTTC. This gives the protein CASSYSGQGWFF.